This T cell receptor (beta chain) was obtained from a study of response to subunit inactivated influenza vaccine. In TCRdb, the RT-PCR reads were re-called with MiXCR into one record per CDR3 protein. The data contain about 700,000 distinct CDR3 sequences, approximately 15% of them singletons. Regarding this clonotype: Antigen specificity is unknown.

General study points: Only a handful of new T cells, the authors suggested, are recruited with each seasonal influenza vaccination.

Germline V CDR1 and CDR2: KGHSH, LQKENI. V shed 6 bases, J shed 7 bases, and the junction held 9 bases outside the gene matches. The length of the CDR3 is 13 residues. The clonotype was recovered from a man aged 45-60 years who received an inactivated influenza vaccine. This chain uses TRBV18 with TRBJ2-7; 7 bases fit TRBD1. Sequencing used PBMCs from blood, obtained 14 to 15 days before vaccination. The CDR3: CASSYRQGEEQYF. The CDR3 nucleotides read TGTGCCAGCTCTTACAGACAGGGTGAAGAGCAGTACTTC.